This T cell receptor beta chain was captured in a study of T cell repertoires in aging, cancer and after chemotherapy. Looking at the study overall: Paired samples before and after chemotherapy came from glioblastoma patients receiving temozolomide-based therapy. Regarding the study as a whole: Untreated cancer patients had significantly lower blood TCR diversity than age-matched healthy donors.

Comment on this clonotype: The antigen is unknown.

Amplification of TCR beta used genomic DNA extracted from peripheral blood. Multiplex touch-down PCR with TRB-A/B primers amplified rearranged V-D-J TRB sequences. TCRdb used MiXCR to reprocess the multiplex PCR reads, holding one entry per CDR3 protein. The sample holds about 1,200 distinct CDR3 sequences; 20% to 30% are singletons and the top ten take around 16%. CDR3 length equals 13 residues. The V and J ends lost 2 bases and 3 bases respectively, with 8 bases between them. Per germline, CDR1 DFQATT and CDR2 SNEGSKA (reference sequence). The sequence derives from a human donor with a solid tumor. The sample was blood. The chain is built from TRBV20-1 and TRBJ2-1; D call uncertain. The CDR3 loop reads CSARRSLYNEQFF. CDR3 nucleotides: TGCAGTGCTAGAAGGTCTCTCTACAATGAGCAGTTCTTC.